This T cell receptor (beta chain) is from a study of shared T cell receptors in the human thymus. TCRdb's table, derived via immunoSEQ multiplex PCR, lists solely in-frame clones and lacks some. The sample lists 700,000 to 750,000 clones; approximately 85% were seen once. The CDR3 runs to 16 residues. Germline-derived CDR1 and CDR2 are ENHRY and SYGVKD. Trimming removed 3 bases at V and 1 base at J, with 15 bases between. The sample was also reused in another study, on human thymus T cells. That work adds: Thymic samples were excised during corrective heart operations. Related research found strongly overlapping thymic repertoires in unrelated individuals.

The source of this sequence is a girl less than two years old with a congenital heart defect. The genes are TRBV10-3 and TRBJ1-1; no firm D call. Sequenced: thymocytes. The CDR3 loop is CAISDGPQTPNTEAFF. The DNA of the CDR3 is TGTGCCATCAGTGATGGGCCCCAAACCCCGAACACTGAAGCTTTCTTT.